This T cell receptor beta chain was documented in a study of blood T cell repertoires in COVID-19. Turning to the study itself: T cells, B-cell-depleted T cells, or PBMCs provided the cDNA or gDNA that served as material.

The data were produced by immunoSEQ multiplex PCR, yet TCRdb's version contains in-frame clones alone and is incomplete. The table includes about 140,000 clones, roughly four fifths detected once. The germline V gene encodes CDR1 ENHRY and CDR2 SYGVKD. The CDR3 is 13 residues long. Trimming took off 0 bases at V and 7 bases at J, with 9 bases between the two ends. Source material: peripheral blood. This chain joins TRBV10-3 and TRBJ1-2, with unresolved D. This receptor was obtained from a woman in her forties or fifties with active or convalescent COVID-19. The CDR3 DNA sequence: TGTGCCATCAGTGAGTCGCCCCAGGCTGGCTACACCTTC. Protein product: CAISESPQAGYTF.